The 15 T cell receptor beta chains in this list originate from one sample, sequenced in a study of T cell repertoires in cytomegalovirus infection. TCRdb called the reads again in MiXCR, with one record for every CDR3 protein. The table records under 200,000 distinct CDR3 sequences, 7.5% to 10% of them present only once. Sequences were obtained from PBMCs. These receptors all stem from a human donor in good health (CMV status not recorded). Some clones in this sample may be carry-over from other donors' samples.

This clonotype occurred a few times. J is TRBJ1-1 and V is TRBV12-3 or TRBV12-4, with TRBD1 matching 9 bases. The length of the CDR3 is 14 residues. J lost 5 bases, V lost 6 bases, and 7 bases had no gene match. CDR3 bases: TGTGCCAGCAGGGGACAGGGATTACTAACTGAAGCTTTCTTT. Translated: CASRGQGLLTEAFF.

This clonotype occurred many times. The J gene is TRBJ2-5, the V gene TRBV7-2; D possibly corresponds to TRBD1 (6 bases). V gave up 7 bases and J gave up 2 bases, with 14 bases separating them. The CDR3 has 14 residues. From germline, CDR1 is SGHTA and CDR2 FQGNSA. The CDR3 DNA sequence: TGTGCCAGCACCGAGGACAGTTTACAAGAGACCCAGTACTTC. This gives the protein CASTEDSLQETQYF.

This clonotype was detected ten times or more. The chain has TRBV7-9 and TRBJ1-3; D is undetermined. CDR3 length: 12 residues. Germline CDR1 and CDR2: SEHNR and FQNEAQ (reference sequence). V lost 5 bases to trimming and J lost 4 bases, with 6 bases between them. This CDR3 reads CASSRTGNTIYF. The CDR3 nucleotides read TGTGCCAGCAGCCGCACAGGAAACACCATATATTTT.

This clonotype occurred a few times. The chain joins TRBV19 to TRBJ2-1; D might be TRBD2 (5 bases). The CDR3 is 15 amino acids. Per germline, CDR1 LNHDA and CDR2 SQIVND (reference sequence). V gave up 3 bases and J gave up 3 bases, with 12 bases separating them. The CDR3 coding sequence is TGTGCCAGTAGTATGGTCGGGATGAACTACAATGAGCAGTTCTTC. Amino acid sequence: CASSMVGMNYNEQFF.

This clonotype has ten or more counts. The DNA for the CDR3 is TGTGCCAGCAGCTCCGATTCTACAGGGAATGAAAAACTGTTTTTT. It specifies CASSSDSTGNEKLFF. This chain links TRBV7-2 with TRBJ1-4, with D maybe TRBD1 (6 bases). CDR1 is SGHTA, CDR2 FQGNSA, per germline. The CDR3 length is 15 residues. The V end lost 4 bases, the J end lost 5 bases, and 14 bases lay between the germline ends.

CDR3 nucleotide sequence: TGTGCCAGTAGTATTCTTAACAACTGCAACTCCGGGACAGGGAGATACAATGAGCAGTTCTTC. This translates into CASSILNNCNSGTGRYNEQFF. V is TRBV19 and J is TRBJ2-1; 9 nucleotides agree with TRBD1. CDR3 size: 21 residues. Germline CDR1 LNHDA, CDR2 SQIVND (reference sequence). With 3 bases clipped from V and 4 bases from J, the junction kept 22 bases outside the gene matches.

The CDR3 here is CSGAAGPSGNTIYF. As DNA, the CDR3 is TGCAGCGGGGCGGCGGGGCCCTCTGGAAACACCATATATTTT. The chain employs TRBV29-1 and TRBJ1-3; D is perhaps TRBD1 (5 bases). Trimming left V 7 bases short and J 0 bases short, with 13 bases between. CDR1 and CDR2 (germline): SQVTM, ANQGSEA. The CDR3 covers 14 residues.

This clonotype has just a few counts. The chain uses TRBV20-1 and TRBJ2-5; perhaps TRBD1 as D (5 bases). Per germline, CDR1 DFQATT and CDR2 SNEGSKA (reference sequence). The CDR3 has 13 residues. With 6 bases removed from V and 5 bases from J, the gap between germline ends came to 16 bases. CDR3 coding DNA: TGCAGTGCGAGCTGGCAGGGCCGTGAGACCCAGTACTTC. This sequence encodes CSASWQGRETQYF.

By share of the sample, this clonotype is medium-sized. The V gene is TRBV25-1, the J gene TRBJ2-1, with D possibly matching TRBD2 (5 bases). The germline CDR1 and CDR2 sequences are MGHDK and SYGVNS. CDR3 length: 12 amino acids. Trimming shortened V by 5 bases and J by 10 bases, and 12 bases separated the two germline ends. CDR3 DNA sequence: TGTGCCAGCAGTCACCCCCGGGAAGAGCAGTTCTTC. Protein sequence: CASSHPREEQFF.

This clonotype was seen repeatedly, ten times or more. The chain is built from TRBV15 and TRBJ2-5, with 7 bases matching TRBD1. The CDR3 runs to 14 residues. CDR1 is LNHNV, CDR2 YYDKDF, per germline (reference sequence). J lost 4 bases, V lost 5 bases, and 7 bases had no gene match. The CDR3 DNA reads TGTGCCACCAGCGTGACAGGGAGTAGAGAGACCCAGTACTTC. Translating it yields CATSVTGSRETQYF.

The chain joins TRBV4-3 to TRBJ2-3; TRBD2 agrees at 9 bases. The junction had 10 bases not matched to a gene; V was cut back by 0 bases and J by 3 bases. The CDR3 loop spans 18 amino acids. Looked up from germline, CDR1 is LGHNA and CDR2 is YSLEER. CDR3 loop: CASSQESGLAGTTDTQYF. The DNA for the CDR3 is TGCGCCAGCAGCCAAGAAAGTGGCCTAGCGGGAACGACAGATACGCAGTATTTT.

This clonotype came up many times. This chain uses TRBV7-8 with TRBJ1-1; D gene uncertain. The CDR3 covers 12 residues. Trimming took off 6 bases at V and 1 base at J, with 6 bases between the two ends. Germline assignment: CDR1 SGHVS and CDR2 FQNEAQ. The CDR3 coding sequence is TGTGCCAGCAGATCCCGGAACACTGAAGCTTTCTTT. Its protein is CASRSRNTEAFF.

The chain recombines TRBV28 with TRBJ2-3; possibly TRBD2 for D (5 bases). This CDR3 is built from 15 residues. From germline, CDR1 is MDHEN and CDR2 SYDVKM. Deletions cut 6 bases from V and 6 bases from J, with 19 bases between. CDR3 DNA: TGTGCCAGCAGAAAGCGCCCGGACTCACTGGATACGCAGTATTTT. Amino acids: CASRKRPDSLDTQYF.

This clonotype was seen ten or more times. The chain couples TRBV7-2 to TRBJ2-1, with D perhaps TRBD2 (5 bases). This CDR3 has 17 amino acids. Deletions cut 1 base from V and 8 bases from J, with 21 bases between. CDR1 and CDR2 (germline): SGHTA, FQGNSA. This chain's CDR3 is CASSLVSVGVGPYEQFF. Here the CDR3 DNA reads TGTGCCAGCAGCTTAGTGTCGGTGGGAGTTGGACCCTATGAGCAGTTCTTC.

This clonotype was counted a few times. This chain joins TRBV5-8 and TRBJ2-7; D is unclear. Germline V gives CDR1 SGHTS, CDR2 YDEGEE. Deletions cut 4 bases from V and 1 base from J, with 6 bases between. The CDR3 runs to 12 residues. CDR3 residues: CASSPLSYEQYF. DNA of the CDR3: TGTGCCAGCAGCCCTCTGTCCTACGAGCAGTACTTC.